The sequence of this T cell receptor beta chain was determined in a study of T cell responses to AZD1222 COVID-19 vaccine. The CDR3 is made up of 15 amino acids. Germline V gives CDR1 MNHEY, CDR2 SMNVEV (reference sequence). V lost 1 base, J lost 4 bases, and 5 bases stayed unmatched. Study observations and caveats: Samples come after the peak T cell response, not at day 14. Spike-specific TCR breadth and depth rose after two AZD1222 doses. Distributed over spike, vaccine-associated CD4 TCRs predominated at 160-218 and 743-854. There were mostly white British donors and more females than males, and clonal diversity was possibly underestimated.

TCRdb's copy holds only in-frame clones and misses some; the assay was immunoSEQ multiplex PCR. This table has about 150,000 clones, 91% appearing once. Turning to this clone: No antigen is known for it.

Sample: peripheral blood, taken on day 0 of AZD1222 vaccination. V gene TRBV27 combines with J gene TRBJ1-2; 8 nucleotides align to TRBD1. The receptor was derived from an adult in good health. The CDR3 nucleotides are TGTGCCAGCAGTTTATGGACAGGGAGTCCCTATGGCTACACCTTC. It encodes CASSLWTGSPYGYTF.